Sequencing of this TCR beta chain was carried out in a study of CD8 T cells in Susac syndrome. With 2 bases removed from V and 8 bases from J, the gap between germline ends came to 16 bases. Germline assignment: CDR1 LGHNA and CDR2 YNFKEQ. This CDR3 region has 15 residues. Remarks on this clonotype: The antigen remains undetermined.

The RNA, about 0.45 to 1 ug, was put through reverse transcription using random hexamers. MiXCR was run by TCRdb on the immunoSEQ multiplex PCR reads, yielding one entry per CDR3 protein. This table has about 130,000 distinct CDR3 sequences, approximately 95% appearing once. Notes on the study in general: That the number of individuals in its TCR sequencing and HLA analysis was relatively small was acknowledged by the study.

The J gene is TRBJ2-1, the V gene TRBV4-2, with D uncertain. The sample comprised CD8+ T cells from PBMCs. This sequence originates from a human donor with multiple sclerosis. CDR3: CASSQSYDPIDEQFF. CDR3 bases: TGTGCCAGCAGCCAATCCTATGACCCCATCGATGAGCAGTTCTTC.